A selection of T cell receptor beta chains follows, all from one sample in a study of blood T cell repertoires in COVID-19. This table comes from immunoSEQ multiplex PCR, and its TCRdb copy is limited to in-frame clones, with some not included. The profile shows about 670,000 clones, more than 80% of them singletons. The sequenced material came from peripheral blood. The receptors come from a woman aged 18-29 years with acute or convalescent COVID-19. Each CDR3 is given with its conserved first and last residue. Fields, in order: clone size, V gene, J gene, D gene, CDR3 protein, CDR3 DNA. A D gene is named only where the DNA matches it firmly. Rows may omit the clone size; those that give it use once, few, many or a size class.

>once|TRBV12-5|TRBJ1-6|NA
CASGLVLTGQNSPLHF
TGTGCTAGTGGTTTGGTACTGACAGGCCAAAATTCACCCCTCCACTTT
>NA|TRBV9|TRBJ2-3|TRBD2
CASSPLAGGWGTDTQYF
TGTGCCAGCAGCCCGCTAGCGGGGGGGTGGGGCACAGATACGCAGTATTTT
>NA|TRBV6-5|TRBJ2-1|TRBD2
CASSYGAGGLNEQFF
TGTGCCAGCAGTTACGGAGCGGGGGGGCTAAATGAGCAGTTCTTC
>few|TRBV6-2/TRBV6-3|TRBJ1-2|TRBD1
CASSRDRALYGYTF
TGTGCCAGCAGCCGGGACAGGGCCCTCTATGGCTACACCTTC
>few|TRBV5-8|TRBJ1-2|NA
CASSFGGVWYGYTF
TGTGCCAGCAGCTTTGGAGGGGTTTGGTATGGCTACACCTTC
>NA|TRBV6-5|TRBJ1-2|NA
CASNLLQGPNYGYTF
TGTGCCAGCAACCTTTTACAGGGCCCCAACTATGGCTACACCTTC
>NA|TRBV7-9|TRBJ1-2|NA
CASSPRQGAFTRRGYTF
TGTGCCAGCAGCCCAAGGCAGGGCGCCTTTACGCGACGGGGCTACACCTTC
>NA|TRBV4-2|TRBJ1-2|TRBD1
CASSTWTGDGYTF
TGTGCCAGCAGCACCTGGACAGGGGATGGCTACACCTTC
>NA|TRBV9|TRBJ1-3|NA
CASSGDYSGNTIYF
TGTGCCAGCAGCGGGGACTACTCTGGAAACACCATATATTTT
>NA|TRBV5-1|TRBJ2-1|NA
CASSSTTVYNEQFF
TGCGCCAGCAGCTCGACCACAGTGTACAATGAGCAGTTCTTC
>NA|TRBV6-2/TRBV6-3|TRBJ2-7|TRBD2
CASSDPTSPRYEQYF
TGTGCCAGCAGCGACCCGACTAGCCCCCGCTACGAGCAGTACTTC
>NA|TRBV18|TRBJ2-5|NA
CASSRRVARGMQETQYF
TGTGCCAGCTCACGGAGGGTTGCGAGGGGTATGCAAGAGACCCAGTACTTC
>NA|TRBV12-5|TRBJ1-2|TRBD1
CASARGRGQGGNYGYTF
TGTGCTAGTGCCAGAGGGCGGGGTCAGGGGGGTAACTATGGCTACACCTTC
>NA|TRBV4-2|TRBJ1-2|TRBD1
CASSQGQGGDYGYTF
TGTGCCAGCAGCCAAGGCCAAGGGGGCGACTATGGCTACACCTTC
>NA|TRBV11-2|TRBJ2-2|TRBD1
CASSLLTGGTGELFF
TGTGCCAGCAGCTTATTAACAGGGGGGACCGGGGAGCTGTTTTTT
>NA|TRBV5-4|TRBJ1-2|TRBD1
CASSRGTGGAGYTF
TGTGCCAGCAGCCGGGGGACAGGTGGGGCGGGCTACACCTTC
>NA|TRBV6-5|TRBJ1-5|TRBD1
CASSSPGGGFNQPQHF
TGTGCCAGCAGTTCCCCGGGAGGGGGCTTCAATCAGCCCCAGCATTTT
>NA|TRBV4-1|TRBJ2-7|TRBD1
CASSPRQGESYEQYF
TGCGCCAGCAGCCCCCGACAGGGTGAGTCCTACGAGCAGTACTTC
>NA|TRBV9|TRBJ1-1|NA
CASSPPRGVNTEAFF
TGTGCCAGCAGCCCCCCCCGGGGAGTGAACACTGAAGCTTTCTTT
>NA|TRBV30|TRBJ2-5|NA
CAWSRGETQYF
TGTGCCTGGAGCCGAGGGGAGACCCAGTACTTC
>NA|TRBV2|TRBJ1-5|NA
CASSGPPGNQPQHF
TGTGCCAGCAGCGGTCCCCCAGGGAATCAGCCCCAGCATTTT
>NA|TRBV4-1|TRBJ2-7|TRBD1
CASSQYRGAYEQYF
TGCGCCAGCAGCCAATACAGGGGCGCCTACGAGCAGTACTTC
>NA|TRBV12-3/TRBV12-4|TRBJ1-1|NA
CASSVRKNTEAFF
TGTGCCAGCAGTGTCAGGAAGAACACTGAAGCTTTCTTT
>once|TRBV6-1|TRBJ2-6|NA
CASSETQEGANVLTF
TGTGCCAGCAGTGAAACCCAAGAGGGGGCCAACGTCCTGACTTTC
>NA|TRBV3-1/TRBV3-2|TRBJ1-1|NA
CASSPKTGDEAFF
TGTGCCAGCAGCCCAAAAACGGGGGATGAAGCTTTCTTT
>NA|TRBV27|TRBJ1-2|NA
CASSFQGSYGYTF
TGTGCCAGCAGTTTCCAGGGGAGCTATGGCTACACCTTC
>NA|TRBV7-3|TRBJ1-1|NA
CASSLMPGLNTEAFF
TGTGCCAGCAGCTTAATGCCCGGACTTAACACTGAAGCTTTCTTT
>NA|TRBV4-1|TRBJ1-1|NA
CASRPHKNTEAFF
TGCGCCAGCAGGCCTCACAAGAACACTGAAGCTTTCTTT
>NA|TRBV3-1/TRBV3-2|TRBJ1-5|TRBD1
CASSRTGSNQPQHF
TGTGCCAGCAGCCGGACAGGGAGCAATCAGCCCCAGCATTTT
>NA|TRBV18|TRBJ1-5|NA
CASSSREGINQPQHF
TGTGCCAGCTCCTCTAGGGAGGGCATCAATCAGCCCCAGCATTTT
>NA|TRBV4-3|TRBJ2-3|NA
CASSPLGGREWPDTQYF
TGCGCCAGCAGCCCGCTGGGGGGGCGCGAGTGGCCAGATACGCAGTATTTT
>NA|TRBV11-2|TRBJ2-5|NA
CASSLYGQETQYF
TGTGCCAGCAGCTTATACGGTCAAGAGACCCAGTACTTC
>NA|TRBV4-3|TRBJ1-2|NA
CASSQQRGGYGYTF
TGCGCCAGCAGCCAACAAAGAGGGGGCTATGGCTACACCTTC
>NA|TRBV29-1|TRBJ2-6|NA
CSVGTAEANVLTF
TGCAGCGTTGGGACAGCTGAGGCCAACGTCCTGACTTTC
>NA|TRBV28|TRBJ2-5|NA
CASRSPGGYQETQYF
TGTGCCAGCAGGAGCCCCGGGGGTTACCAAGAGACCCAGTACTTC
>NA|TRBV7-2|TRBJ2-7|NA
CASSFDLQSTEQYF
TGTGCCAGCAGCTTTGATCTACAGAGTACCGAGCAGTACTTC
>NA|TRBV11-3|TRBJ1-1|NA
CASSRYTNTEAFF
TGTGCCAGCAGCAGATACACCAACACTGAAGCTTTCTTT
>NA|TRBV6-2/TRBV6-3|TRBJ2-7|NA
CASSYLGQQYEQYF
TGTGCCAGCAGTTACCTAGGACAGCAGTACGAGCAGTACTTC
>few|TRBV7-3|TRBJ1-1|NA
CASSPYPGAAEAFF
TGTGCCAGCAGCCCTTATCCAGGGGCGGCTGAAGCTTTCTTT